Each of the 25 T cell receptor beta chains below was sequenced from the same sample in a study of T cell responses to AZD1222 COVID-19 vaccine. Profiling relied on immunoSEQ multiplex PCR, and the TCRdb table lists in-frame clones only, not all of them. The sample includes approximately 150,000 clones, about nine tenths seen only once; the top ten take about 3%. The sequencing used peripheral blood, collected on day 0 of AZD1222 vaccination. These receptors were obtained from an adult in good health.

J is TRBJ2-1 and V is TRBV10-1; 8 bases map to TRBD1. The germline CDR1 and CDR2 sequences are WNHNN and SYGVQD (reference sequence). CDR3 length equals 14 residues. Losses at the gene ends were 2 bases for V and 4 bases for J; bases not matched to a gene: 1. The CDR3 DNA sequence: TGCGCCAGCAGTGAGGGACAGGGATACAATGAGCAGTTCTTC. Encoded protein: CASSEGQGYNEQFF.

This chain joins TRBV9 and TRBJ2-5; D unresolved. With 0 bases removed from V and 5 bases from J, the gap between germline ends came to 11 bases. The CDR3 contains 14 residues. Germline-derived CDR1 and CDR2 are SGDLS and YYNGEE. The CDR3 is CASSVGSPPETQYF. Written as DNA, the CDR3 is TGTGCCAGCAGCGTAGGGTCACCCCCGGAGACCCAGTACTTC.

The rearrangement links TRBV5-1 to TRBJ2-2; D is undetermined. With 4 bases removed from V and 2 bases from J, the gap between germline ends came to 12 bases. The CDR3 sequence is 15 residues long. The germline gives CDR1 SGHRS, CDR2 YFSETQ. The CDR3 sequence: CASSLLGPNTGELFF. The CDR3 DNA is TGCGCCAGCAGCCTTCTAGGACCCAACACCGGGGAGCTGTTTTTT.

This clone was recorded only once. V usage is TRBV7-2 and J usage is TRBJ1-3, with D hard to call. With 6 bases removed from V and 2 bases from J, the gap between germline ends came to 11 bases. The CDR3 is made up of 14 amino acids. Germline V lookup: CDR1 SGHTA, CDR2 FQGNSA. The chain's CDR3 is CASSLTETGNTIYF. The CDR3 bases are TGTGCCAGCAGTCTGACGGAGACTGGAAACACCATATATTTT.

The chain joins TRBV19 to TRBJ2-1, with D tentatively TRBD1 (7 bases). Germline V gene lookup returns CDR1 LNHDA and CDR2 SQIVND (reference sequence). Trimming cost V 3 bases and J 5 bases, with 14 bases left between them. The CDR3 spans 15 residues. CDR3 sequence (DNA): TGTGCCAGTAGTATGAGACTAGGGGGCCACAATGAGCAGTTCTTC. Protein sequence: CASSMRLGGHNEQFF.

The count of this clone is one. The chain combines TRBV6-6 with TRBJ1-5, with a weak D call TRBD1 (5 bases). This CDR3 region has 15 residues. The V end was cut by 6 bases, the J end by 3 bases, with 15 bases between. CDR1 and CDR2 from the germline V gene are MNHNY and SVGAGI (reference sequence). CDR3 coding DNA: TGTGCCAGCAGAAGACCTACAGGTCCCAATCAGCCCCAGCATTTT. Amino acids: CASRRPTGPNQPQHF.

This chain uses TRBV6-5 with TRBJ1-2, with D possibly matching TRBD1 (5 bases). Germline V gene lookup returns CDR1 MNHEY and CDR2 SVGAGI. The CDR3 consists of 13 residues. The germline V and J ends were trimmed by 10 bases and 2 bases, with 14 bases remaining between them. CDR3 region: CAIRGEGNYGYTF. The CDR3 DNA reads TGTGCCATCCGAGGGGAGGGGAACTATGGCTACACCTTC.

This clone has just a few counts. The V and J genes are TRBV18 and TRBJ1-6; no definite D call. The CDR3 spans 16 residues. Trimming took off 2 bases at V and 9 bases at J, with 17 bases between the two ends. The germline gives CDR1 KGHSH, CDR2 LQKENI. Here the CDR3 reads CASSPNQPRQGSPLHF. The CDR3 DNA follows: TGTGCCAGCTCACCAAACCAACCCAGACAAGGTTCACCCCTCCACTTT. The complete variable domain, with remaining parts taken from reference TRBV18 and TRBJ1-6, reads NAGVMQNPRHLVRRRGQEARLRCSPMKGHSHVYWYRQLPEEGLKFMVYLQKENIIDESGMPKERFSAEFPKEGPSILRIQQVVRGDSAAYFCASSPNQPRQGSPLHFGNGTRLTVT.

For the CDR3, the DNA is TGCAGCGTTGCAACAGGGCTCTATGGCTACACCTTC. Translated, it gives CSVATGLYGYTF. The rearrangement uses TRBV29-1 and TRBJ1-2; a weak D match, TRBD1 (6 bases). The germline V gene has CDR1 SQVTM and CDR2 ANQGSEA. This CDR3 region has 12 residues. V dropped 4 bases and J dropped 4 bases, with 10 bases sitting between them.

This chain joins TRBV9 and TRBJ2-2, with a weak D call TRBD2 (6 bases). The CDR3 is 17 residues long. The germline CDR1 and CDR2 sequences are SGDLS and YYNGEE. Trimming left V 0 bases short and J 2 bases short, with 14 bases between. CDR3 in DNA: TGTGCCAGCAGCGTAGGCCCGATAGCGGCCAACACCGGGGAGCTGTTTTTT. It is translated as CASSVGPIAANTGELFF.

The rearrangement uses TRBV27 and TRBJ1-6; D is perhaps TRBD1 (5 bases). Germline values: CDR1 MNHEY, CDR2 SMNVEV (reference sequence). Trimming removed 3 bases at V and 10 bases at J, with 16 bases between. CDR3 size: 15 residues. This CDR3 is CASSFSGQWGSPLHF. CDR3 in DNA: TGTGCCAGCAGTTTCTCCGGACAATGGGGATCACCCCTCCACTTT.

The rearrangement uses TRBV10-3 and TRBJ2-3; the D gene is possibly TRBD2 (5 bases). CDR1 and CDR2 from the germline V gene are ENHRY and SYGVKD. The V end was cut by 7 bases, the J end by 0 bases, with 11 bases between. The CDR3 has 14 amino acids. The DNA of the CDR3 is TGTGCCATCAAGGGAGCGGATAGCACAGATACGCAGTATTTT. As protein: CAIKGADSTDTQYF.

The rearrangement joins TRBV5-8 to TRBJ2-7; D gene unclear. V was clipped by 2 bases and J by 5 bases, with 11 bases between them. This CDR3 is built from 13 residues. From germline, CDR1 is SGHTS and CDR2 YDEGEE. CDR3: CASSLKGRDEQYF. The CDR3 DNA reads TGTGCCAGCAGCTTAAAGGGTCGGGACGAGCAGTACTTC.

The genes are TRBV5-6 and TRBJ1-2, with 7 bases aligning to TRBD1. The CDR3 length is 15 residues. Germline CDR1 and CDR2: SGHDT and YYEEEE. Losses at the gene ends were 4 bases for V and 3 bases for J; bases not matched to a gene: 9. Here the CDR3 reads CASSPRDSRHYGYTF. In nucleotides, the CDR3 is TGTGCCAGCAGCCCCCGGGACAGCCGTCACTATGGCTACACCTTC.

The chain joins TRBV6-5 to TRBJ1-2; D is perhaps TRBD1 (6 bases). CDR3 length: 12 residues. V lost 4 bases to trimming and J lost 8 bases, with 11 bases between them. The germline V gene has CDR1 MNHEY and CDR2 SVGAGI. The CDR3 bases are TGTGCCAGCAGTTCGGCAGGGGTCGGCTACACCTTC. The encoded protein is CASSSAGVGYTF.

About this clone itself: Other nucleotide sequences in the sample specify the same CDR3. This chain joins TRBV5-1 and TRBJ1-2; D gene uncertain. Trimming removed 3 bases at V and 0 bases at J, with 0 bases between. The CDR3 consists of 11 residues. The germline CDR1 and CDR2 sequences are SGHRS and YFSETQ. As DNA, the CDR3 is TGCGCCAGCAGCTCTAACTATGGCTACACCTTC. Translating it yields CASSSNYGYTF.

The chain recombines TRBV11-2 with TRBJ1-6; TRBD1 matches 8 bases. Germline V lookup: CDR1 SGHAT, CDR2 FQNNGV. J gave up 10 bases and V 5 bases, and 4 bases lay outside the gene matches. The CDR3 length is 13 residues. This CDR3 is CASSPDRGSPLHF. The CDR3 nucleotides read TGTGCCAGCAGCCCCGACAGGGGATCACCCCTCCACTTT.

In its sample, this clone was seen once. The rearrangement joins TRBV4-3 to TRBJ2-5; D is undetermined. Germline loops: CDR1 LGHNA, CDR2 YSLEER. The length of the CDR3 is 16 residues. V was pared by 0 bases and J by 6 bases, with 17 bases between. The CDR3 is CASSQDSSRAGQTQYF. CDR3 bases: TGCGCCAGCAGCCAAGATTCGAGTCGAGCCGGGCAGACCCAGTACTTC.

The V and J genes are TRBV11-2 and TRBJ2-7; D ambiguous. CDR3 length: 12 amino acids. Trimming cost V 5 bases and J 2 bases, with 7 bases left between them. CDR1 SGHAT and CDR2 FQNNGV come from the germline V gene. CDR3 amino acids: CASSRDTYEQYF. The DNA of the CDR3 is TGTGCCAGCAGCCGTGACACCTACGAGCAGTACTTC.

The chain carries TRBV5-6 and TRBJ1-1; TRBD1 agrees at 9 bases. Germline CDR1 is SGHDT and CDR2 is YYEEEE. The CDR3 sequence is 16 residues long. The junction had 10 bases not matched to a gene; V was cut back by 4 bases and J by 3 bases. Here the CDR3 DNA reads TGTGCCAGCAGCCCCCGGGACAGGGTCCTATACACTGAAGCTTTCTTT. Translating it yields CASSPRDRVLYTEAFF.

The chain has TRBV4-2 and TRBJ1-4, with TRBD1 identical over 9 bases. Germline V gene lookup returns CDR1 LGHNA and CDR2 YNFKEQ. After removal of 2 bases from V and 7 bases from J, the junction contained 5 bases not matched to a gene. CDR3 length equals 15 residues. CDR3 loop: CASSQPTGGGEKLFF. CDR3 nucleotide sequence: TGTGCCAGCAGCCAACCGACAGGGGGTGGTGAAAAACTGTTTTTT.

The chain combines TRBV7-8 with TRBJ2-3; 8 bases are a match to TRBD2. The CDR3 has 18 residues. Trimming cost V 2 bases and J 10 bases; bases outside gene matches: 20. Germline-derived CDR1 and CDR2 are SGHVS and FQNEAQ. The CDR3 spells CASSLMAGGPGSDSSQYF. The CDR3 DNA reads as TGTGCCAGCAGCTTAATGGCGGGGGGACCCGGATCCGATAGTTCGCAGTATTTT.

V usage is TRBV10-3 and J usage is TRBJ2-7; either TRBD1 or TRBD2 may supply D (5 bases each). The germline V gene encodes CDR1 ENHRY and CDR2 SYGVKD. The CDR3 extends over 13 amino acids. Trimming took off 11 bases at V and 3 bases at J, with 17 bases between the two ends. CDR3 nucleotides: TGTGCCGGCAGGGTACCAGGGAGCTACGAGCAGTACTTC. Translating gives CAGRVPGSYEQYF.

This chain joins TRBV7-2 and TRBJ2-7; tentatively, D is TRBD1 or TRBD2 (5 bases each). Trimming cost V 5 bases and J 5 bases, with 19 bases left between them. Germline lookup yields CDR1 SGHTA and CDR2 FQGNSA. CDR3 length: 15 amino acids. This CDR3 is CASSPHSDGANEQYF. The CDR3 DNA is TGTGCCAGCAGCCCCCATTCAGACGGGGCGAACGAGCAGTACTTC. The full variable domain, with the rest looked up from reference TRBV7-2 and TRBJ2-7, is GAGVSQSPSNKVTEKGKDVELRCDPISGHTALYWYRQSLGQGLEFLIYFQGNSAPDKSGLPSDRFSAERTGGSVSTLTIQRTQQEDSAVYLCASSPHSDGANEQYFGPGTRLTVT.

The rearrangement links TRBV2 to TRBJ1-3; 7 bases are shared with TRBD1. The V and J ends lost 5 bases and 3 bases, in that order; junction bases with no gene match: 7. The CDR3 consists of 15 residues. Germline-derived CDR1 and CDR2 are SNHLY and FYNNEI. The CDR3 reads CASSSQGVGGNTIYF. The CDR3 DNA follows: TGTGCCAGCAGTAGTCAGGGGGTCGGTGGAAACACCATATATTTT.